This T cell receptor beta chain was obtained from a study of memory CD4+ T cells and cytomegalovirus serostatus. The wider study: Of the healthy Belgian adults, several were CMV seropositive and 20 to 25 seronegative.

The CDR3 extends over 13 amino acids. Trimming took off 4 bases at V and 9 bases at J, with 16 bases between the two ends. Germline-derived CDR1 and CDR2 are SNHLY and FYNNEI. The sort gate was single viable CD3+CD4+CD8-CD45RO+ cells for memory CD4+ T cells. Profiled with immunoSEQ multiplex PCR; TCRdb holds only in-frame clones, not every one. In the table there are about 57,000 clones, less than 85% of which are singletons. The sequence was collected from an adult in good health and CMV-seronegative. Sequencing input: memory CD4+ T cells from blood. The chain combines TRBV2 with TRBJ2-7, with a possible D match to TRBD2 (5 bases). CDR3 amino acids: CASSAAGGGRQYF. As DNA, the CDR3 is TGTGCCAGCAGTGCCGCGGGCGGTGGGAGGCAGTACTTC.